This paragraph covers one T cell receptor (beta chain) sequence. Antigen: not known. Germline V gives CDR1 KGHDR, CDR2 SFDVKD. The CDR3 spans 15 residues. The V segment lost 3 bases and the J segment 7 bases; nucleotides outside the gene matches: 7. This sample is drawn from a study of T cell responses to AZD1222 COVID-19 vaccine. This table comes from immunoSEQ multiplex PCR, and its TCRdb copy is limited to in-frame clones, with some not included. Of 89,000 or so clones listed, 85% to 95% are singletons. Investigators merged groups given second doses at roughly 4 or roughly 12 weeks. Study-level findings and limits: Recipients of two AZD1222 doses showed rising Spike-specific TCR breadth and depth. Sampling captured repertoires only after the peak T cell response. Clonal diversity was possibly underestimated, and the donors were mostly white British, with more females.

The clonotype comes from an adult who received the AZD1222 COVID-19 vaccine. The rearrangement links TRBV24-1 to TRBJ2-2; TRBD1 aligns across 7 bases. Sequenced material: peripheral blood, taken 28 days after the second AZD1222 dose. For the CDR3, the DNA is TGTGCCACCAGTGATAGGAGACAGGGTGTCGGGGAGCTGTTTTTT. Residues: CATSDRRQGVGELFF.